This T cell receptor (beta chain) stems from a study of cytomegalovirus exposure and HLA in healthy donors. Researchers ran the PCR with 60 Vbeta and 13 Jbeta primers. Assay used: immunoSEQ multiplex PCR; TCRdb lists only in-frame clones, some missing. The sample carries around 130,000 clones, approximately 85% recorded once. Material: PBMCs. The sequence was collected from a boy aged 5-17 years in good health and CMV-seronegative.

CDR3: CASSQAGTYEQYF. CDR3 sequence (DNA): TGCGCCAGCAGCCAAGCGGGGACCTACGAGCAGTACTTC. The gene calls are TRBV4-1 and TRBJ2-7, with a possible D match to TRBD2 (5 bases). The CDR3 is made up of 13 amino acids. Germline values: CDR1 MGHRA, CDR2 YSYEKL. The germline V and J ends were trimmed by 1 base and 2 bases, with 6 bases remaining between them.